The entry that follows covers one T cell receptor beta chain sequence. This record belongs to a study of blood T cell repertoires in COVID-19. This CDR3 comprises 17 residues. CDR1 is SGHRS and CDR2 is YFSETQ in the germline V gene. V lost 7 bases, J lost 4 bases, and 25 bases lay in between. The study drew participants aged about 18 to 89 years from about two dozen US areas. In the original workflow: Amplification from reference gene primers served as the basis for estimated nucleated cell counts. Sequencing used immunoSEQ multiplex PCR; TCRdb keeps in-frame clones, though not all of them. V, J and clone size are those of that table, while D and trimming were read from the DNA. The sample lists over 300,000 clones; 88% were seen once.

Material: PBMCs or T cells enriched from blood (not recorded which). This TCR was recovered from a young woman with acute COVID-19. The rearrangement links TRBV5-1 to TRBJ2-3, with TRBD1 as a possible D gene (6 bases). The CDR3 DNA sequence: TGCGCCAGCGGCCCTGGATGGGGGCGGGCGGGTGCAGATACGCAGTATTTT. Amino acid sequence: CASGPGWGRAGADTQYF.